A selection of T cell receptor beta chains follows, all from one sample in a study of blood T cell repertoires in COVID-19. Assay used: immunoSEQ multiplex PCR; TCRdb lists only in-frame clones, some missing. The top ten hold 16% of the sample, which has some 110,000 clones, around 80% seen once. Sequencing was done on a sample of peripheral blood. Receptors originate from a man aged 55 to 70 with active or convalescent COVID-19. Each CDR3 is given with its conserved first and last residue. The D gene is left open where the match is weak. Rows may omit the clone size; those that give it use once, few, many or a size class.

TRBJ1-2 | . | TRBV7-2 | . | TGTGCCAGCAGCTTAGCCGGGGTTAACTATGGCTACACCTTC | CASSLAGVNYGYTF
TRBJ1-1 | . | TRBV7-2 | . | TGTGCCAGCAGCCCCCAACAGGGTTCTGAAGCTTTCTTT | CASSPQQGSEAFF
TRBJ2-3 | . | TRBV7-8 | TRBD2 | TGTGCCAGCAGCTTTACTAGCGGTAGTGGCCCAACTCAGACAGATACGCAGTATTTT | CASSFTSGSGPTQTDTQYF
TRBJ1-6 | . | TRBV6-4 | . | TGTGCCAGCAGCCCAGGGGCTGATAATTCACCCCTCCACTTT | CASSPGADNSPLHF
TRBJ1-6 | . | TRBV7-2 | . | TGTGCCAGCAGCCCGAGGAGCTCCTATAATTCACCCCTCCACTTT | CASSPRSSYNSPLHF
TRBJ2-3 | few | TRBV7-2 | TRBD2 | TGTGCCAGCAGCTTAGCAAGCGGGAACACAGATACGCAGTATTTT | CASSLASGNTDTQYF
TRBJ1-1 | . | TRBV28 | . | TGTGCCAGCAGTTTGCAGGGTGCCCCTGAAGCTTTCTTT | CASSLQGAPEAFF
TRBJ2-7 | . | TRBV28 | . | TGTGCCAGCAGGAGGGCAGGGGGGACCTACGAGCAGTACTTC | CASRRAGGTYEQYF
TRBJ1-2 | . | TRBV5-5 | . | TGTGCCAGCAGCTCCCCGACAGACTCCTATGGCTACACCTTC | CASSSPTDSYGYTF
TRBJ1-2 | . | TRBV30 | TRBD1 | TGTGCCGCTCCCAGGGGGCCGGCCTATGGCTACACCTTC | CAAPRGPAYGYTF
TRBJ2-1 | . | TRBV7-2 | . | TGTGCCAGCAGCTTAATGGGGTCCCGAGGGCATGAGCAGTTCTTC | CASSLMGSRGHEQFF
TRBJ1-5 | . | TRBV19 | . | TGTGCCTTCTCACCGGGCAGGGTGGATCAGCCCCAGCATTTT | CAFSPGRVDQPQHF
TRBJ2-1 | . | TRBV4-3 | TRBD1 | TGCGCCAGCAGCCGGGGCCGGGACAGTAACAATGAGCAGTTCTTC | CASSRGRDSNNEQFF
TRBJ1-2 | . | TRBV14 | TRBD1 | TGTGCCAGCAGAGCCCAGGGGGTGGGTGGCTACACCTTC | CASRAQGVGGYTF
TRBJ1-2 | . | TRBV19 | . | TGTGCCAGTAGTACAGGGCACTATGGCTACACCTTC | CASSTGHYGYTF
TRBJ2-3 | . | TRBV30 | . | TGTGCCTGGAGGGCATGGGGAGGGGGAGATACGCAGTATTTT | CAWRAWGGGDTQYF
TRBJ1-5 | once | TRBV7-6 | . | TGTGCCAGCAGCTTAGCCCCGACAGGCAATCAGCCCCAGCATTTT | CASSLAPTGNQPQHF
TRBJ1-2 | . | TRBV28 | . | TGTGCCAGCAGTTCTCAGGGGTATGGCTACACCTTC | CASSSQGYGYTF
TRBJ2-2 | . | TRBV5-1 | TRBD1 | TGCGCCAGCAGCTTAGGGGGCGCGAACACCGGGGAGCTGTTTTTT | CASSLGGANTGELFF
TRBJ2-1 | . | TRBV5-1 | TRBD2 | TGCGCCAGCAGCTTCGGGGGGAGCTCCTACAATGAGCAGTTCTTC | CASSFGGSSYNEQFF
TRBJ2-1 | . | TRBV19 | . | TGTGCCAGTAGTATAGCACTGAGCTCCTACAATGAGCAGTTCTTC | CASSIALSSYNEQFF
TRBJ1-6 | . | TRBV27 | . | TGTGCCAGCAGTGCGCTCGAAACACCCCTCCACTTT | CASSALETPLHF
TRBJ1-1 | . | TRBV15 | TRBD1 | TGTGCCACCAGCAGAGACATCGGCTGGGGGAACAGGGGAGGCGACACTGAAGCTTTCTTT | CATSRDIGWGNRGGDTEAFF
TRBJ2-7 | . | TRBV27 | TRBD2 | TGTGCCAGCAGTTCAAGACTAGCGGGAGTTTATCCCTACGAGCAGTACTTC | CASSSRLAGVYPYEQYF
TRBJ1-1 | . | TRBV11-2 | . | TGTGCCAGCAGCTCGGGTTTGAGGGCTTTCTTT | CASSSGLRAFF
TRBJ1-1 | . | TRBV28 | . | TGTGCCAGCAGTTTATGGGGGGCGTCGCCTGAAGCTTTCTTT | CASSLWGASPEAFF
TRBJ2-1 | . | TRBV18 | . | TGTGCCAGCTCACCAGCGGCCGGGAATGAGCAGTTCTTC | CASSPAAGNEQFF
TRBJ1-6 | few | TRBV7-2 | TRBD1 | TGTGCCAGCAAAAACAGGGGGGGTTATGACTCACCCCTCCACTTT | CASKNRGGYDSPLHF
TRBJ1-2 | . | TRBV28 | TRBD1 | TGTGCCAGCAGTTCGACAGGGGGCGCCTATGGCTACACCTTC | CASSSTGGAYGYTF
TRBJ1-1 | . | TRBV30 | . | TGTGCCTGGAGTGCGGGCAGGGGAAGCACTGAAGCTTTCTTT | CAWSAGRGSTEAFF
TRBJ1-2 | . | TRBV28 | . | TGTGCCAGCAGTTCCCCAGACAGAATCTATGGCTACACCTTC | CASSSPDRIYGYTF
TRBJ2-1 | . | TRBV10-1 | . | TGCGCCAGCAGTGAGCGAAAGACACGCTCCTACAATGAGCAGTTCTTC | CASSERKTRSYNEQFF
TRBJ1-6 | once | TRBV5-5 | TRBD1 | TGTGCCAGCAGCATAGGACAGGGCCCTAATCCCCTCCACTTT | CASSIGQGPNPLHF
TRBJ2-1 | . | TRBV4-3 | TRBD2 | TGCGCCAGCAGCCAAGGACTAGCGGGAGACCATGAGCAGTTCTTC | CASSQGLAGDHEQFF
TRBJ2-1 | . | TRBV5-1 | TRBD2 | TGCGCCAGCAGCTTGGTTCTAGCGGGAGTTACCTACAATGAGCAGTTCTTC | CASSLVLAGVTYNEQFF
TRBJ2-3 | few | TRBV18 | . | TGTGCCAGCTCACCCCCCCTCGGGGGTGGTACAGATACGCAGTATTTT | CASSPPLGGGTDTQYF
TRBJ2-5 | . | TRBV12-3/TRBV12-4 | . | TGTGCCAGCACCGGGATTTTCCAAGAGACCCAGTACTTC | CASTGIFQETQYF
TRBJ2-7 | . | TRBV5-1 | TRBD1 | TGCGCCAGCAGCTTTACAGGGGGCATCAACGAGCAGTACTTC | CASSFTGGINEQYF
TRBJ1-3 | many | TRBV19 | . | TGTGCCAGTAGTATAGGTGCGGACTCTGGAAACACCATATATTTT | CASSIGADSGNTIYF
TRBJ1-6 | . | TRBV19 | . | TGTGCCAGTAGTATCGGACCGCAGGGAAATTCACCCCTCCACTTT | CASSIGPQGNSPLHF
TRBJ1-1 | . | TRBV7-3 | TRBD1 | TGTGCCAGCAGCTATTCACAGGGGGGACTGAACACTGAAGCTTTCTTT | CASSYSQGGLNTEAFF
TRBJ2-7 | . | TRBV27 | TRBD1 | TGTGCCAGCAGGACAGGGCAGGGCGAGCAGTACTTC | CASRTGQGEQYF
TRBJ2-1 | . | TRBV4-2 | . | TGTGCCAGCAGCCAAGGGGGACTCAACGATGAGCAGTTCTTC | CASSQGGLNDEQFF
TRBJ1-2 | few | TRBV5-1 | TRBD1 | TGCGCCAGCAGCGGACAGGGCTATGGCTACACCTTC | CASSGQGYGYTF
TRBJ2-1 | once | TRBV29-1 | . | TGCAGCGTGAAAAACTACAACAATGAGCAGTTCTTC | CSVKNYNNEQFF
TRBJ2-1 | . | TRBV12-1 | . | TGTGCCTGGGGGGAGTCGGGGAATGAGCAGTTCTTC | CAWGESGNEQFF
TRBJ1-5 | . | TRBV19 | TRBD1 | TGTGCCAGTAACTCGCACAGGGGTAGCAATCAGCCCCAGCATTTT | CASNSHRGSNQPQHF
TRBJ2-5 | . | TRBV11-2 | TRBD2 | TGTGCCAGCAGCTCCCTGGGTGCCGGGACTAGCTTGGAGACCCAGTACTTC | CASSSLGAGTSLETQYF
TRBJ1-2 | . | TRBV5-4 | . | TGTGCCAGCAGCTTGGAACAGAGATATGGCTACACCTTC | CASSLEQRYGYTF
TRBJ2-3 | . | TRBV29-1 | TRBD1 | TGCAGCGCAACAGACAGGGGCACAGATACGCAGTATTTT | CSATDRGTDTQYF
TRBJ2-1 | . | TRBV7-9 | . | TGTGCCAGCAGCTCTCCCTTTAGGGGGAGGGCCGGAGATGAGCAGTTCTTC | CASSSPFRGRAGDEQFF
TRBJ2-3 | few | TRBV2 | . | TGTGCCAGCATTCTGGGCCCCGCAGGGAATACGCAGTATTTT | CASILGPAGNTQYF
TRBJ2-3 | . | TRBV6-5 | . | TGTGCCAGCAGTTCCTCCCGCCGGGGGAGCACAGATACGCAGTATTTT | CASSSSRRGSTDTQYF
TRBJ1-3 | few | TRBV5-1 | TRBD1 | TGCGCCAGCTCGGCGGAGGGGGCGAGAAACACCATATATTTT | CASSAEGARNTIYF
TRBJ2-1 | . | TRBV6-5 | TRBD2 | TGTGCCAGTGGGACTAGCGGGATACAGCAGTTCTTC | CASGTSGIQQFF
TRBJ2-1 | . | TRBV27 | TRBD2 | TGTGCCAGCAGTTCATCCCCGAGACTAGCGGGAGTGCGTGAGCAGTTCTTC | CASSSSPRLAGVREQFF
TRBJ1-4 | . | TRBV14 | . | TGTGCCAGCAGCCAATCGCAGGGCGCTAATGAAAAACTGTTTTTT | CASSQSQGANEKLFF
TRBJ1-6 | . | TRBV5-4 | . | TGTGCCAGCAGCATTGACATAAATTCACCCCTCCACTTT | CASSIDINSPLHF